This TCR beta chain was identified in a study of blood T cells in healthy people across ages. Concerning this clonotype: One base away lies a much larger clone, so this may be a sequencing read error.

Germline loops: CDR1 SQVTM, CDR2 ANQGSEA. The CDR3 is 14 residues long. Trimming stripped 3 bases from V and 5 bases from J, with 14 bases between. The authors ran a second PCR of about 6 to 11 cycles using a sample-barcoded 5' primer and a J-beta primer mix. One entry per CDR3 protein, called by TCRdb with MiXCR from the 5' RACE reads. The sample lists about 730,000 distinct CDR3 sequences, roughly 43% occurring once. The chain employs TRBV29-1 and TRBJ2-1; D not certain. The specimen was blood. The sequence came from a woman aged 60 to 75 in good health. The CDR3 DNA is TGCAGCGTTGAGCGGTTGTCGGTCAACAATGAGCAGTTCTTC. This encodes CSVERLSVNNEQFF.